This T cell receptor (beta chain) stems from a study of cytomegalovirus exposure and HLA in healthy donors (TCRdb year 2017). In terms of the full investigation: An earlier analysis of approximately 640 of the donors reported about 290 Gb of sequence data and approximately 110 million unique TCR beta sequences from some 180 million T cells. An early release that covered fewer than 800 HLA-typed donors contained about 300 gigabases of sequencing data and tens of millions of unique TCR sequences. The genetic ancestry cluster associated with self-reported Caucasian donors included 65% to 90% of the roughly 410 genotyped donors. The study aimed to test whether cataloging public T cell receptors could reveal signatures of past pathogen exposure. The T cell repertoires of 550 to 850 subjects were profiled by immunosequencing and related to cytomegalovirus serostatus. Along with the approximately 700-subject first cohort, a separate validation cohort of over a hundred different subjects was used. To predict cytomegalovirus infection status, the study brought together high-throughput TCR immunosequencing, statistical association of individual TCRs with disease status, and machine learning. To study patterns of TCR occurrence, a later analysis re-analyzed previously published TCR beta repertoires from more than 550 donors and added high-resolution HLA genotyping. The later analysis used no new phenotypic data to find candidate immune exposures, relying instead on TCR beta sequences and their occurrence across donors. An earlier analysis of several hundred of the donors applied high-throughput TCR beta sequencing to assess whether each TCR beta V gene segment acted as functional or pseudogenic. Alongside the repertoire data, information on donor age, sex, ethnicity and CMV serostatus was compiled. A later genetic analysis used genome-wide SNP genotypes for about three fifths of the 666 donors, treating that subset as a discovery cohort. Every discovery cohort repertoire had been produced on one sequencing platform. Class I and class II HLA loci were covered by the typing at four-digit resolution. Typing coverage differed by locus: A, B, C, DRB1 and DQB1 were typed in roughly 629-640 donors, DQA1 in approximately 520, DPA1 in approximately 600, and DPB1 in approximately 450. Five DR-DQ haplotypes were handled as single units for association and clustering, since linkage in the cohort was strong. On average, roughly 250,000 unique TCR beta nucleotide sequences were sequenced per donor among some 430 genotyped donors of the cohort, with roughly 18% of those sequences being non-productive.

Library preparation used the immunoSEQ multiplex PCR assay. A mixture of 60 forward primers for TCR Vbeta segments and 13 reverse primers for TCR Jbeta segments was used in the multiplex PCR. Amplification of the CDR3 region of rearranged TCR beta genes was performed with a multiplex PCR assay on genomic DNA. Amplified TCR beta libraries were sequenced as 87-base-pair reads on the Illumina HiSeq System. For the original study's pipeline: Across the 700 or so repertoires, a later analysis counted tens of millions of unique TCR beta chains, around 11 million of which were shared by at least two donors. A nearest-neighbor algorithm error-corrected the raw reads and collapsed the reads into unique sequences, merging closely related sequences to remove PCR and sequencing errors. V, D and J gene segments were assigned by aligning CDR3 sequences to IMGT reference sequences. Each retained sequence needed at least a six-nucleotide match to both a V gene segment and a J gene segment. A rearrangement was called productive if the CDR3 had no stop codons and remained in frame with V and J, and every other rearrangement was called non-productive. Following IMGT convention, CDR3 was defined as the stretch from the second conserved V-encoded cysteine up to the conserved J-encoded phenylalanine. In an earlier analysis of approximately 500 of the donors, sequences lacking an unambiguous match to a single V gene segment were excluded. An earlier analysis of several hundred of the donors called V segments functional above 56.7% productive rearrangements and segregating when the between-donor standard deviation exceeded 5%. A statistical classification framework was built to diagnose cytomegalovirus status from the catalog of TCR beta chain sequences. V and J gene assignment, in a later analysis, came from comparing TCR nucleotide sequences with IMGT/GENE-DB human TR gene sequences. A later analysis assigned CDR3 sequences and most-parsimonious VDJ recombination scenarios with the TCRdist pipeline. In a later analysis, each TCR beta chain was defined by its CDR3 amino acid sequence together with its V-gene family, and reads lacking a unique V-gene family were excluded. In a later analysis, around 600 highly shared, low-generation-probability nucleotide sequences were removed to address suspected cross-contamination and a sequencing artifact. In a later analysis, a clonal expansion index for each public chain was calculated from normalized within-repertoire ranks of inferred template counts. In a later analysis, generation probabilities were computed with a VDJ recombination model fitted to out-of-frame rearrangements, and the resulting probabilities were checked against IGoR. A later analysis scored TCR-TCR, TCR-HLA and TCR-CMV co-occurrence with hypergeometric tests, applying a repertoire-size bias correction to TCR pairs. To estimate false discovery rates, a later analysis permuted the HLA or CMV assignments 20 times. In a later analysis, co-occurring TCRs were grouped with DBSCAN, and TCRdist sequence similarity was added when clustering was performed within HLA-allele-positive subsets. Repertoires with fewer than 30,000 or more than 120,000 public chains were left out of co-occurrence clustering, as were five repertoires with anomalous nucleotide sharing. TCRdb provides this immuneACCESS table in a form limited to in-frame rearrangements. Some clones are lacking; in checked studies, under half of them reflect an unresolved V gene, and why the rest are absent is not known. V and J calls and clone size are copied from that table; D and trimming were computed from the DNA. The sample yields about 150,000 clones; roughly 84% were counted once. The top ten clones comprise 2% to 3% of the sample.

Turning to this clone: Its antigen specificity is not known. Base qualities are not recorded, but no much larger clone differs from it by a single base.

The CDR1 and CDR2 encoded by the germline V gene are SGHTA and FQGTGA. V was cut back by 1 base and J by 1 base, leaving a gap of 15 bases between them. The CDR3 numbers 17 residues from cysteine through phenylalanine. The entry retains the CDR3 DNA only, 51 bases that are in frame from base 1. The cohort consisted of 666 healthy bone marrow donors. At the time of sampling, every cohort member was nominally healthy, though immune exposures that went unrecorded were likely present. The donor was CMV seronegative and was included in the group of around 320 seronegative cohort members. Every donor gave a peripheral blood sample, and the peripheral blood mononuclear cells from that sample were used for TCR beta sequencing. The Qiagen DNeasy Blood Extraction Kit was used to extract genomic DNA from the blood cell samples. The paper as a whole reports these results and caveats: Broadly in line with IMGT annotations, most TCR beta V segments showed up in productive rearrangements about 87% or about 30% of the time in an earlier analysis of under 700 of the donors. Correlated functional status among segregating V segments might reflect linkage disequilibrium, but an unknown experimental factor could not be ruled out. The earlier analysis of 450 to 700 of the donors excluded some 15 rarely observed V segments, including chromosome 9 orphons, because counts were too low. Most CMV-associated TCR beta chains appeared to be HLA-restricted in a later analysis, and the HLA associations seemed to be driven largely by CMV exposure. In vitro tests confirmed that three of the cytomegalovirus-associated TCR beta chains recognize cytomegalovirus antigens. A later genetic analysis associated a missense DCLRE1C variant with V-gene and J-gene trimming of TCR beta chains, and an independent cohort replicated the association. The study gave a list of 150 to 200 TCR beta chains associated with cytomegalovirus. Immune exposure information for the cohort was limited to CMV serostatus. In a later genetic analysis, fewer N-insertions in productive TCRs were reported among donors in an Asian-associated ancestry cluster than the roughly 700-donor mean. At a false discovery rate of 0.05, a later analysis linked about 16,000 TCR beta sequences to specific HLA alleles. The sequencing pipeline was judged likely to have produced a cluster of highly shared sequence variants as a technical artifact. A further reported finding was that TCR beta sequences accurately predicted the HLA-A and HLA-B alleles for most subjects in the first cohort. This cohort had only TCR beta chains sequenced, and the lack of alpha or paired-chain data limited which features could be detected. A later analysis reported that several top co-occurrence clusters appeared linked to parvovirus B19, influenza, CMV and Epstein-Barr virus. Strong co-occurrence of HLA alleles, especially DR and DQ, made assigning TCR associations to individual alleles difficult. A later analysis found that HLA-associated TCR beta chains were more clonally expanded and had lower generation probabilities than equally common non-associated chains. The 87-base-pair reads could not distinguish some IMGT-functional V segments, including TRBV6-2 and TRBV6-3, so those segments were excluded. According to a later analysis, TCR association rates differed among HLA loci, with DRB1 alleles showing the most associated TCRs and HLA-C alleles showing the fewest. Because HLA typing was unavailable for some donors at each locus, only the typed subset was used in association tests. According to the authors, the approach could potentially be generalized to other disease states and immunological phenotypes. Roughly uniform sequencing depth across donors was assumed in presence/absence analyses, although this assumption may not hold. Cytomegalovirus status was reported to be diagnosed by the classifier with high specificity and sensitivity in both the original and validation cohorts. While some public TCRs were present in many individuals, most TCR sequences turned up only very rarely across donors.

Sequencing was performed on PBMCs. The clonotype comes from a boy aged 2 to 10 in good health and CMV-seronegative. Rearrangement joined TRBV7-3 to TRBJ2-3; the D gene is possibly TRBD2, with 5 bases matching. The CDR3 region reads CASSLIAGRLGTDTQYF. The DNA sequence is as follows: TGTGCCAGCAGCTTAATCGCGGGCCGTCTTGGCACAGATACGCAGTATTTT.